This T cell receptor beta chain was found in a study of blood T cell repertoires in COVID-19. In the study overall: Italy, Spain and the United States were the sources of the convalescent and acute COVID-19 samples.

Per the study methods: Reference gene primer amplification gave estimated nucleated cell counts. TCRdb keeps only in-frame clones here, not all; method: immunoSEQ multiplex PCR. V, J and clone size reflect that table, while D and trimming were determined from the DNA. The sample holds 100,000 to 150,000 clones; about 89% are singletons and the top ten take about 17%. The CDR3 loop spans 17 amino acids. The V gene's germline CDR1 is SGHVS and CDR2 FQNEAQ. V lost 5 bases and J lost 5, with 24 bases in between. The chain carries TRBV7-8 and TRBJ2-5; a possible D gene is TRBD2 (7 bases). This TCR was sampled from a middle-aged man with active or convalescent COVID-19. Sequenced material: peripheral blood. DNA for the CDR3: TGTGCCAGCAGCCCCTCCTATACGCGGGGGCGAAGGGAGACCCAGTACTTC. It codes for CASSPSYTRGRRETQYF.